This T cell receptor (beta chain) appears in the sequencing data of a study of OX40 agonist ivuxolimab in advanced cancers. Looking at the study overall: Cohort: approximately 79% men, mean age around 55, aged about 20 to 79. A history of anti-PD-1, anti-PD-L1 or anti-CTLA-4 therapy was acceptable, and 40% to 45% had some.

V gave up 0 bases and J gave up 4 bases, with 8 bases separating them. The CDR3 contains 13 residues. The germline V gene encodes CDR1 SGHRS and CDR2 YFSETQ. Study observations and caveats: Some patients without response likewise showed low normalized clonal expansion. The study did not work out the antigen specificity of the expanded peripheral T cells.

Here immunoSEQ multiplex PCR was the method, and the copy in TCRdb shows in-frame clones only, minus some. This table has about 81,000 clones, about 92% appearing once. In the case of this clone: Its matching antigen is unknown. At the DNA level, this CDR3 is encoded by other sequences in the same sample as well.

The sample was CD4+ or CD8+ T cells sorted from blood, taken in a trial of the OX40 agonist ivuxolimab. The chain is built from TRBV5-1 and TRBJ2-7; D ambiguous. The TCR comes from an adult with an advanced solid tumor such as melanoma, head and neck, liver or kidney cancer. The CDR3 protein is CASSLGSSYEQYF. CDR3 bases: TGCGCCAGCAGCTTGGGGTCCAGTTACGAGCAGTACTTC.